This TCR beta chain was observed in a study of blood T cell repertoires in COVID-19. Sequencing was performed with immunoSEQ multiplex PCR; in TCRdb, only in-frame clones are kept and a portion is missing. Of about 260,000 clones in the sample, about 88% were seen once. This CDR3 region has 13 residues. CDR1 is MDHEN, CDR2 SYDVKM, per germline. Deletions cut 6 bases from V and 6 bases from J, with 12 bases between. Participants were aged about 18 to 89 years from 20 to 30 US areas. Input material: PBMCs or T cells enriched from blood (not recorded which). The chain has TRBV28 and TRBJ1-5, with D possibly being TRBD1 (6 bases). The clonotype was recovered from a woman aged 45-59 years who had recovered from COVID-19. DNA for the CDR3: TGTGCCAGCAGGCCACAGGGACGTCAGCCCCAGCATTTT. The encoded protein is CASRPQGRQPQHF.